This is a list of T cell receptor beta chains from one sample in a study of cytomegalovirus exposure and HLA in healthy donors. Libraries were prepared by immunoSEQ multiplex PCR; TCRdb keeps only in-frame clonotypes and omits some of them. Of around 62,000 clones listed, over 75% are singletons. The sequenced sample was PBMCs. These receptor sequences come from a male donor in good health and CMV-seropositive. CDR3s include the opening cysteine and the closing phenylalanine or tryptophan. D genes are given only for firm matches. Clone size is not always given. Where it is, it says once, few, many or a class for expanded clones.

abundance | j_gene | d_gene | v_gene | CDR3aa | CDR3nt
few | TRBJ2-1 | TRBD2 | TRBV14 | CASSQDVAGGQYNEQFF | TGTGCCAGCAGCCAAGATGTTGCGGGGGGGCAGTACAATGAGCAGTTCTTC
- | TRBJ1-4 | - | TRBV10-2 | CASSESSQHATNEKLFF | TGCGCCAGCAGTGAGTCGTCACAGCATGCAACTAATGAAAAACTGTTTTTT
- | TRBJ1-1 | TRBD1 | TRBV25-1 | CASSLAGGTEAFF | TGTGCCAGCAGTCTCGCAGGGGGCACTGAAGCTTTCTTT
- | TRBJ1-1 | - | TRBV28 | CASSLFILNTEAFF | TGTGCCAGCAGTTTATTCATCCTGAACACTGAAGCTTTCTTT
- | TRBJ2-5 | TRBD2 | TRBV6-6 | CASRSLAGGRETQYF | TGTGCCAGCAGGTCCCTAGCGGGGGGGCGGGAGACCCAGTACTTC
once | TRBJ1-5 | TRBD1 | TRBV29-1 | CSGEWTGGCQLQHF | TGCAGCGGTGAATGGACAGGGGGATGCCAGCTCCAGCATTTT
- | TRBJ1-5 | - | TRBV10-3 | CAIRSDSSGQPQHF | TGTGCCATCAGGTCAGACAGCAGTGGTCAGCCCCAGCATTTT
- | TRBJ2-7 | TRBD2 | TRBV5-6 | CASSWSSGGATTYEQYF | TGTGCCAGCAGCTGGTCTAGCGGGGGCGCTACGACCTACGAGCAGTACTTC
- | TRBJ2-1 | TRBD2 | TRBV9 | CASTRGDSNEQFF | TGTGCCAGCACCCGGGGGGATAGCAATGAGCAGTTCTTC
- | TRBJ2-7 | TRBD2 | TRBV4-2 | CASSLHPLAGGPLSYEQYF | TGTGCCAGCAGCCTCCACCCCCTAGCGGGGGGGCCTCTCTCCTACGAGCAGTACTTC
- | TRBJ2-7 | - | TRBV5-6 | CASSLDRVNEQYF | TGTGCCAGCAGCTTGGACAGGGTAAACGAGCAGTACTTC
- | TRBJ2-2 | - | TRBV7-2 | CASSLWGRNTGELFF | TGTGCCAGCAGCTTATGGGGGCGCAACACCGGGGAGCTGTTTTTT
- | TRBJ1-6 | - | TRBV7-9 | CASSSISGLGLNSPLHF | TGTGCCAGCAGCTCTATTAGCGGGCTTGGTCTTAATTCACCCCTCCACTTT
few | TRBJ2-4 | TRBD2 | TRBV6-5 | CASSYAGGLAKNIQYF | TGTGCCAGCAGTTACGCGGGGGGGCTCGCCAAAAACATTCAGTACTTC
- | TRBJ2-1 | TRBD1 | TRBV10-1 | CASSFHRGASTEQFF | TGCGCCAGCAGCTTCCACAGGGGGGCTAGCACTGAGCAGTTCTTC
- | TRBJ2-7 | TRBD1 | TRBV6-4 | CAGRQGTYEQYF | TGTGCCGGTCGACAGGGAACCTACGAGCAGTACTTC
few | TRBJ2-7 | - | TRBV28 | CASSFYNEQYF | TGTGCCAGCAGTTTTTATAACGAGCAGTACTTC
- | TRBJ1-1 | - | TRBV7-9 | CASSTGKGTEAFF | TGTGCCAGCAGCACAGGGAAGGGCACTGAAGCTTTCTTT
- | TRBJ1-6 | - | TRBV4-1 | CASSQDHGYNSPLHF | TGCGCCAGCAGCCAAGATCACGGCTATAATTCACCCCTCCACTTT
- | TRBJ1-5 | - | TRBV6-1 | CASDLGAGGQPQHF | TGTGCCAGCGATTTAGGGGCAGGAGGGCAGCCCCAGCATTTT
- | TRBJ1-6 | - | TRBV19 | CASSRTAVTYNSPLHF | TGTGCCAGCTCCCGGACAGCGGTAACCTATAATTCACCCCTCCACTTT
- | TRBJ1-4 | TRBD1 | TRBV10-2 | CASGDRGHEKLFF | TGCGCCAGCGGGGACAGGGGACATGAAAAACTGTTTTTT
- | TRBJ1-1 | - | TRBV5-8 | CASSQSVRVGFTEAFF | TGTGCCAGCAGCCAGTCGGTCAGGGTGGGGTTCACTGAAGCTTTCTTT
- | TRBJ2-1 | TRBD1 | TRBV18 | CASSRGTDYQGYNEQFF | TGTGCCAGCTCACGAGGGACAGACTACCAGGGGTACAATGAGCAGTTCTTC
few | TRBJ1-1 | - | TRBV5-1 | CASRTDAGTINTEAFF | TGCGCCAGCAGAACCGATGCCGGGACAATCAACACTGAAGCTTTCTTT
- | TRBJ1-2 | - | TRBV7-9 | CASTDSYGTIKGYTF | TGTGCCAGCACCGACTCATACGGGACTATCAAAGGCTACACCTTC